The rows below give T cell receptor beta chains drawn from one sample of a study of technical replicates of blood from a handful of donors. Using immunoSEQ multiplex PCR, the repertoire was profiled, and TCRdb retains in-frame clones only, with some absent. The sample consists of about 85,000 clones, approximately 94% of them appearing once. Material for sequencing was T cells isolated from PBMCs. Receptors originate from a human donor in good health. CDR3s include the opening cysteine and the closing phenylalanine or tryptophan. A D gene is named only where the DNA matches it firmly. Expanded clones are given a class, and other clones once, few, many or no size at all.

cdr3_nt,cdr3_aa,v_call,d_call,cdr3_length,clone_size,j_call
TGTGCCAGCACCAGGGCCGGGGAGCTGTTTTTT,CASTRAGELFF,TRBV11-3,-,11,once,TRBJ2-2
TGTGCCTGGACAGCGGGCACAGATACGCAGTATTTT,CAWTAGTDTQYF,TRBV30,-,12,-,TRBJ2-3
TGTGCCAGCAAGGATGGGCAGGGGACGAATCAGCCCCAGCATTTT,CASKDGQGTNQPQHF,TRBV28,-,15,-,TRBJ1-5
TGTGCCAGCAGCTTAGCATCCTCGTTTTCTAACTATGGCTACACCTTC,CASSLASSFSNYGYTF,TRBV7-6,-,16,-,TRBJ1-2
TGCGCCAGCAGCCAACCTAGCGGGAGGGCCCTCCAGGTAGCCCACAATGAGCAGTTCTTC,CASSQPSGRALQVAHNEQFF,TRBV4-1,TRBD2,20,-,TRBJ2-1
TGTGCCAGTAGCCCCCGACAGGGGGCTCGAGGAGATACGCAGTATTTT,CASSPRQGARGDTQYF,TRBV19,TRBD1,16,-,TRBJ2-3
TGTGCCAGCTCACTAACCGGGGGGGCCGTCAAAAACATTCAGTACTTC,CASSLTGGAVKNIQYF,TRBV7-9,TRBD2,16,-,TRBJ2-4
TGTGCCAGCAGCCAACCGGGACTCAAGAACACTGAAGCTTTCTTT,CASSQPGLKNTEAFF,TRBV14,-,15,-,TRBJ1-1
TGTGCCAGTCTCAGGGGTGGGGGAGGGTCTTACAATGAGCAGTTCTTC,CASLRGGGGSYNEQFF,TRBV6-6,-,16,-,TRBJ2-1
TGTGCCAGCAGTTCAGGACAGGTTAGCAATCAGCCCCAGCATTTT,CASSSGQVSNQPQHF,TRBV28,TRBD1,15,-,TRBJ1-5
TGTGCCAGCACCTTAAGCATCTACGAGCAGTACTTC,CASTLSIYEQYF,TRBV7-2,-,12,once,TRBJ2-7
TGTGCCAGTAGTCCGACCCCCGGGACAGTCATCGGGTCCTACGAGCAGTACTTC,CASSPTPGTVIGSYEQYF,TRBV19,TRBD1,18,-,TRBJ2-7
TGCGCCAGCAAGGAGAGTCAAGAGACCCAGTACTTC,CASKESQETQYF,TRBV5-1,-,12,-,TRBJ2-5
TGTGCCAGCCTCGCCCGACCGACAGGGATCACTGAAGCTTTCTTT,CASLARPTGITEAFF,TRBV19,TRBD1,15,-,TRBJ1-1
TGTGCCAGCAGTTACTCCCCCCAGGGAGGGAACATTCAGTACTTC,CASSYSPQGGNIQYF,TRBV6-6,TRBD2,15,-,TRBJ2-4
TGTGCCAGCAGCTTAGGGCAGGGTGGGAACGAGCAGTACTTC,CASSLGQGGNEQYF,TRBV13,-,14,once,TRBJ2-7
TGTGCCAGCACCCCCGTATCGGTACAAGAGACCCAGTACTTC,CASTPVSVQETQYF,TRBV7-9,-,14,-,TRBJ2-5
TGTGCCAGCAGTGAAGCGCAACTAGCGATAAATGAGCAGTTCTTC,CASSEAQLAINEQFF,TRBV6-1,TRBD2,15,-,TRBJ2-1
TGTGCCAGCAGCTTAGTGGGACAGGGGGCCAGTGGCTACACCTTC,CASSLVGQGASGYTF,TRBV7-9,TRBD1,15,-,TRBJ1-2
TGCACCAGCAGCGTTGAGACGATCCGAATTTTAGCGGGAAGGTTGAATGAGCAGTTCTTC,CTSSVETIRILAGRLNEQFF,TRBV1,-,20,-,TRBJ2-1
TGTGCCAGCAGTACAAGTGACAGTTTCGGTGAAAAACTGTTTTTT,CASSTSDSFGEKLFF,TRBV27,-,15,-,TRBJ1-4
TGTGCCAGCAGTTTATCCCCCAACAGGGAAGCTTTCTTT,CASSLSPNREAFF,TRBV27,-,13,-,TRBJ1-1
TGTGCCAGCAGCTCGGGACTAGCGGGGATCCACGAGCAGTACTTC,CASSSGLAGIHEQYF,TRBV7-6,TRBD2,15,-,TRBJ2-7
TGTGCCAGCAGTTATTTTCGGGAGGGGGACACTGAAGCTTTCTTT,CASSYFREGDTEAFF,TRBV6-9,-,15,few,TRBJ1-1
TGTGCCAGCAGTTCGGGACAGGGGGTGATCTATGGCTACACCTTC,CASSSGQGVIYGYTF,TRBV28,TRBD1,15,-,TRBJ1-2
TGTGCCAGCAGCTTAGAGGGGTACGGGGATTCACCCCTCCACTTT,CASSLEGYGDSPLHF,TRBV11-2,-,15,-,TRBJ1-6
TGTGCCAGGCAGGCAGACAGGACAAGGGGAACTAATGAAAAACTGTTTTTT,CARQADRTRGTNEKLFF,TRBV27,-,17,-,TRBJ1-4
TGTGCCAGCAGTACAAGGGACTCGCCGTTGGCCAAAAACATTCAGTACTTC,CASSTRDSPLAKNIQYF,TRBV28,-,17,-,TRBJ2-4
TGTGCCAGCAGCGTAGGTGGGGGCTCGGTCGATCAGCCCCAGCATTTT,CASSVGGGSVDQPQHF,TRBV9,-,16,-,TRBJ1-5
TGTGCCAGCAGCTTTCAGATGATCACCGGGGAGCTGTTTTTT,CASSFQMITGELFF,TRBV4-2,-,14,-,TRBJ2-2
TGTGCCAGCTCCCACGGGGAGAACACTGAAGCTTTCTTT,CASSHGENTEAFF,TRBV18,-,13,-,TRBJ1-1
TGTGCCAGCAGTTTATTGTCGGGACAGCGTGGCGGTGGCTACACCTTC,CASSLLSGQRGGGYTF,TRBV28,TRBD1,16,-,TRBJ1-2
TGTGCCAGCAGTGTTAAGGGCGGGGGTGAGGAAACAGATACGCAGTATTTT,CASSVKGGGEETDTQYF,TRBV2,TRBD2,17,-,TRBJ2-3
TGTGCCAGCAACACTAAGAATCGTATTAGCTCCTACGAGCAGTACTTC,CASNTKNRISSYEQYF,TRBV13,-,16,once,TRBJ2-7
TGCGCCAGCAGTCAACCCCCGTCAGGGGGCGCTTATGGCTACACCTTC,CASSQPPSGGAYGYTF,TRBV23-1,TRBD1,16,-,TRBJ1-2
TGCGCCAGCAGCTTTCTGCGGGGCACAGATACGCAGTATTTT,CASSFLRGTDTQYF,TRBV5-1,-,14,-,TRBJ2-3
TGTGCCAGCAGCAGCAGAGGCGCTGGAAACACCATATATTTT,CASSSRGAGNTIYF,TRBV7-2,-,14,-,TRBJ1-3
TGTGCCAGTAGTGTCCAATCCGGGACAAACACTGAAGCTTTCTTT,CASSVQSGTNTEAFF,TRBV19,-,15,few,TRBJ1-1
TGTGCCAGCAGTTACTCCGGGATTCGGGGAGCTTTCTTT,CASSYSGIRGAFF,TRBV6-5,-,13,few,TRBJ1-1
TGTGCCAGCAGTCGGACTAGCGGAAACAATGAGCAGTTCTTC,CASSRTSGNNEQFF,TRBV6-1,TRBD2,14,-,TRBJ2-1
TGTGCCAGCAGCTTTGGTCTAGCGTTCAACGAGCAGTACTTC,CASSFGLAFNEQYF,TRBV7-9,-,14,-,TRBJ2-7
TGTGCCAGCAGCTCCCTCAGGGGACAGCTATCAGGAGAGCAGTACTTC,CASSSLRGQLSGEQYF,TRBV11-2,TRBD1,16,-,TRBJ2-7
TGTGCCAGCACTATAAGAGGGAGGTATTACGAGCAGTACTTC,CASTIRGRYYEQYF,TRBV11-2,-,14,-,TRBJ2-7
TGTGCCAGCAGTTCTCAGACAGGGGGGTCAACCACTGAAGCTTTCTTT,CASSSQTGGSTTEAFF,TRBV28,TRBD1,16,-,TRBJ1-1
TGTGCCAGCAGCAACTCTTACAATGAGCAGTTCTTC,CASSNSYNEQFF,TRBV6-5,-,12,-,TRBJ2-1
TGCGGAGTCAGGGTCCCTGGAAACACCATATATTTT,CGVRVPGNTIYF,TRBV19,-,12,-,TRBJ1-3
TGTGCCAGCAGTTTATCGCTGTGGCGCCGGGACAGGGAGGGCACTGAAGCTTTCTTT,CASSLSLWRRDREGTEAFF,TRBV27,TRBD1,19,-,TRBJ1-1
TGTGCCAGCAGTTACTCGAGTCAGGGGGCGAATGGCTACACCTTC,CASSYSSQGANGYTF,TRBV6-5,TRBD1,15,-,TRBJ1-2
TGTGCCAGCAGTTTCCTACAGGGTTCCAATGAGCAGTTCTTC,CASSFLQGSNEQFF,TRBV27,-,14,-,TRBJ2-1
TGTGCCAGCAGCACCCCTCTAGCGGGACAAGAGACCCAGTACTTC,CASSTPLAGQETQYF,TRBV13,TRBD2,15,-,TRBJ2-5
TGTGCCAGCAGCCCCGCGAACACCGGGGAGCTGTTTTTT,CASSPANTGELFF,TRBV27,-,13,-,TRBJ2-2
TGTGCCAGCAGCTCGGCCCCAGCGGGGGGGCCGTTCGCAGATACGCAGTATTTT,CASSSAPAGGPFADTQYF,TRBV13,TRBD2,18,-,TRBJ2-3
TGCAGCGTTGAAGTTCAAGCGTACATTCAGTACTTC,CSVEVQAYIQYF,TRBV29-1,-,12,few,TRBJ2-4